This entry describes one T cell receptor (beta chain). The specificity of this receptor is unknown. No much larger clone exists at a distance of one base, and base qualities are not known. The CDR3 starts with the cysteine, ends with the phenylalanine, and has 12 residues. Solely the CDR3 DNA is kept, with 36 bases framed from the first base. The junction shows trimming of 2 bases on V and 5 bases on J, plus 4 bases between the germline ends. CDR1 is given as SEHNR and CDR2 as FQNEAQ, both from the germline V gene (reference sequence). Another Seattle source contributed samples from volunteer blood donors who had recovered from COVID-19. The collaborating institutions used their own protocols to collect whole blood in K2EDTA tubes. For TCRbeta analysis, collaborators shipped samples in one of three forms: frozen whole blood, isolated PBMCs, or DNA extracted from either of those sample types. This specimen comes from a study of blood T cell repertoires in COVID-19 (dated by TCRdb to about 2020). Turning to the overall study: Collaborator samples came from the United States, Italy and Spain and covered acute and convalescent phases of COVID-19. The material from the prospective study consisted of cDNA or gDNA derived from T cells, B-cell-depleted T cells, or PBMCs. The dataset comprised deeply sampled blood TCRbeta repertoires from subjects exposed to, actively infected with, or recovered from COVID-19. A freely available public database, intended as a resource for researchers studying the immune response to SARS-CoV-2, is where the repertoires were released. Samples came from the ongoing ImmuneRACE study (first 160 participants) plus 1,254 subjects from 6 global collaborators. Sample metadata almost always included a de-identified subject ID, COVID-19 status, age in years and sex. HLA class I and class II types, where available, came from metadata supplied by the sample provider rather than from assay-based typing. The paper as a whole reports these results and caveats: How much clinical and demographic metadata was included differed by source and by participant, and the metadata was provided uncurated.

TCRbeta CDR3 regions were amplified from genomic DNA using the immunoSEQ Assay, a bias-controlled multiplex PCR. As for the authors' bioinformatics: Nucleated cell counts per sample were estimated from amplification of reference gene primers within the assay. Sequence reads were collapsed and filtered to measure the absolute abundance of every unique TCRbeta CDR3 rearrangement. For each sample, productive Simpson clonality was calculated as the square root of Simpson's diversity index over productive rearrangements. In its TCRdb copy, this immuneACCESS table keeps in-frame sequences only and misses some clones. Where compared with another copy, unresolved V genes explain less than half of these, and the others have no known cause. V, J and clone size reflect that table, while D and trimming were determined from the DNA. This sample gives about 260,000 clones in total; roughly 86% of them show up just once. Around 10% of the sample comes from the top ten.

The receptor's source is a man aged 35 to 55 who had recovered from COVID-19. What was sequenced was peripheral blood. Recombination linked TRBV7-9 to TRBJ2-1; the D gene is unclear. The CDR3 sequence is CASSLHNNEQFF. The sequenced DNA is TGTGCCAGCAGCTTACACAACAATGAGCAGTTCTTC.